These 17 T cell receptor beta chains came from one sample sequenced in a study of T-cell reconstitution after alpha-beta-depleted transplantation in children. A library of TCRbeta sequences, prepared with unique molecular identifiers, was generated. Via MiXCR, TCRdb re-called the PCR reads, giving one row per CDR3 protein. The data show fewer than 750,000 distinct CDR3 sequences, roughly 23% seen once. Specimen: PBMCs, mostly from graft donor cells, collected 360 days after TCRalphabeta/CD19-depleted stem cell transplant. The receptors here all came from a boy younger than two who had a stem cell transplant for acute myeloid leukemia, so the T cells may come from the graft donor.

This clonotype was detected only once. This sequence joins TRBV13 and TRBJ1-1; 9 bases match TRBD1. Germline V CDR1 and CDR2: PRHDT, FYEKMQ (reference sequence). Trimming removed 4 bases from V and 4 bases from J; junction bases left unmatched: 7. The CDR3 totals 15 residues. The CDR3 coding sequence is TGTGCCAGCAGCTCCGGGGGGACAGGGACCACTGAAGCTTTCTTT. Translation gives CASSSGGTGTTEAFF.

This clonotype was seen more than once but under ten times. The chain uses TRBV7-9 and TRBJ1-2; D unresolved. CDR1 and CDR2 (germline): SEHNR, FQNEAQ (reference sequence). The CDR3 extends over 14 amino acids. V lost 3 bases to trimming and J lost 4 bases, with 12 bases between them. In DNA form, the CDR3 reads TGTGCCAGCAGCTTGGAGGGTCGCAGCTATGGCTACACCTTC. It encodes CASSLEGRSYGYTF.

The chain uses TRBV29-1 and TRBJ2-5; D not certain. The V gene's germline CDR1 is SQVTM and CDR2 ANQGSEA. The CDR3 has 12 residues. Trimming shortened V by 7 bases and J by 1 base, and 10 bases separated the two germline ends. This CDR3 is CSGVDPQETQYF. The CDR3 DNA is TGCAGCGGAGTGGACCCCCAAGAGACCCAGTACTTC.

There are a few counts of this clonotype. The J gene is TRBJ2-5, the V gene TRBV5-1; possibly TRBD2 for D (5 bases). From germline, CDR1 is SGHRS and CDR2 YFSETQ. CDR3 length: 19 amino acids. V dropped 0 bases and J dropped 1 base, with 22 bases sitting between them. The chain's CDR3 is CASSLDKAERGGFQETQYF. CDR3 sequence (DNA): TGCGCCAGCAGCTTGGATAAGGCTGAACGAGGCGGGTTCCAAGAGACCCAGTACTTC.

This clonotype was recorded a few times. The rearrangement links TRBV27 to TRBJ2-5, with D possibly matching TRBD2 (6 bases). Trimming stripped 2 bases from V and 14 bases from J, with 18 bases between. This CDR3 has 13 residues. CDR1 is MNHEY and CDR2 is SMNVEV in the germline V gene (reference sequence). CDR3 protein: CASSLIRGVHPYF. CDR3 nucleotide sequence: TGTGCCAGCAGTTTAATCCGCGGGGTCCACCCCTACTTC.

V is TRBV20-1 and J is TRBJ2-7, with D perhaps matching TRBD1 (6 bases). This CDR3 spans 14 amino acids. In germline, CDR1 is DFQATT, CDR2 SNEGSKA (reference sequence). V was cut by 5 bases and J by 3 bases, with 17 bases left in between. CDR3 bases: TGCAGTGCTGTCCTGGACAGAGAGTTCTACGAGCAGTACGTC. Residues: CSAVLDREFYEQYV.

The chain couples TRBV20-1 to TRBJ2-7; 15 bases are a match to TRBD2. The trim removed 5 bases at V and 6 bases at J, leaving 14 bases unmatched. CDR1 and CDR2 from the germline V gene are DFQATT and SNEGSKA (reference sequence). The CDR3 runs to 17 residues. The CDR3 sequence: CSAPGGTSGGILTEQYF. The CDR3 bases are TGCAGTGCTCCTGGGGGGACTAGCGGGGGGATACTTACCGAGCAGTACTTC.

This clonotype was recorded at least ten times. CDR3 sequence reads: CASSQVQRGPRETQYF. Here the CDR3 DNA reads TGTGCCAGCAGCCAAGTGCAGCGAGGTCCCCGGGAGACCCAGTACTTC. The V call is TRBV3-1, the J call TRBJ2-5, with D uncertain. Trimming stripped 1 base from V and 5 bases from J, with 17 bases between. Germline lookup yields CDR1 LGHDT and CDR2 YNNKEL (reference sequence). The CDR3 totals 16 residues.

The count of this clonotype is one. As DNA, the CDR3 is TGCGCCAGCAGCTTTCGTCTAGCGGGGGTCGGAGATACGCAGTATTTT. Translation gives CASSFRLAGVGDTQYF. V gene TRBV5-1 combines with J gene TRBJ2-3, with 10 bases identical to TRBD2. CDR3 length: 16 amino acids. The V gene's germline CDR1 is SGHRS and CDR2 YFSETQ. The trim removed 2 bases at V and 5 bases at J, leaving 8 bases unmatched.

This clonotype was picked up one time. The chain carries TRBV28 and TRBJ2-5; D call uncertain. Trimming took 6 bases from V and 1 from J, leaving 18 bases between them. The CDR3 is 16 residues long. Germline CDR1 is MDHEN and CDR2 is SYDVKM. The CDR3 here is CASRSELVIAQETQYF. The CDR3 nucleotides read TGTGCCAGCAGATCCGAACTGGTGATTGCCCAAGAGACCCAGTACTTC. The variable domain in full, with the rest retrieved from reference TRBV28 and TRBJ2-5, is DVKVTQSSRYLVKRTGEKVFLECVQDMDHENMFWYRQDPGLGLRLIYFSYDVKMKEKGDIPEGYSVSREKKERFSLILESASTNQTSMYLCASRSELVIAQETQYFGPGTRLLVL.

This clonotype was picked up a small number of times. The chain has TRBV29-1 and TRBJ2-7, with 9 bases identical to TRBD2. Trimming removed 6 bases from V and 9 bases from J; junction bases left unmatched: 15. Germline V CDR1 and CDR2: SQVTM, ANQGSEA. CDR3 length: 14 residues. The CDR3 DNA reads as TGCAGCGTCCGAGGCTTAGCGGGGGCCAACTCGCAGTACTTC. This encodes CSVRGLAGANSQYF.

This clonotype was counted many times. This chain uses TRBV14 with TRBJ2-2; D remains unclear. Per germline, CDR1 SGHDN and CDR2 FVKESK. The germline V and J ends were trimmed by 4 bases and 1 base, with 7 bases remaining between them. CDR3 length: 14 amino acids. The CDR3 here is CASSPKWNTGELFF. CDR3 nucleotides: TGTGCCAGCAGCCCCAAATGGAACACCGGGGAGCTGTTTTTT.

This clonotype was seen many times. The J gene is TRBJ2-1, the V gene TRBV9, with D uncertain. Trimming pared 4 bases from V and 5 bases from J, leaving 7 bases between. Germline CDR1 SGDLS, CDR2 YYNGEE. The CDR3 runs 12 residues. In DNA form, the CDR3 reads TGTGCCAGCAGCTCTAAAAACAATGAGCAGTTCTTC. Amino acid sequence: CASSSKNNEQFF.

V and J are TRBV29-1 and TRBJ1-1; weak D call: TRBD1 (6 bases). Trimming removed 8 bases from V and 2 bases from J, with 15 bases in between. The CDR3 runs 13 residues. Germline assignment: CDR1 SQVTM and CDR2 ANQGSEA. CDR3 loop: CSHVVGGNTEAFF. The DNA of the CDR3 is TGCAGCCATGTTGTGGGGGGCAACACTGAAGCTTTCTTT.

Many counts were recorded for this clonotype. V gene TRBV4-1 combines with J gene TRBJ2-4, with D possibly TRBD1 on 5 matching bases. The CDR3 is made up of 14 amino acids. The ends were cut back, 1 base at V and 8 bases at J, with 12 bases in the middle. The germline CDR1 and CDR2 sequences are MGHRA and YSYEKL. The CDR3 nucleotides read TGCGCCAGCAGCCAAGTTCCGCAGGGTGACATTCAGTACTTC. It codes for CASSQVPQGDIQYF.

This clonotype occurred a few times. This could be a read error, since a much larger clone is one nucleotide away. This chain joins TRBV12-3 or TRBV12-4 and TRBJ2-7; a weak D match, TRBD1 (5 bases). The CDR3 contains 11 residues. The ends were cut back, 6 bases at V and 2 bases at J, with 5 bases in the middle. The CDR3 reads CASRDTYEQYF. CDR3 in DNA: TGTGCCAGCAGGGACACCTACGAGCAGTACTTC.

This rearrangement joins TRBV29-1 to TRBJ1-2; D gene ambiguous. The germline V gene has CDR1 SQVTM and CDR2 ANQGSEA. This CDR3 has 11 amino acids. V was pared by 4 bases and J by 4 bases, with 7 bases between. The CDR3 sequence: CSVADFYGYTF. CDR3 DNA sequence: TGCAGCGTTGCAGATTTCTATGGCTACACCTTC.